This TCR beta chain was found in a study of CD8 T cells in ankylosing spondylitis. Whole-study results and caveats: Within peripheral blood, clones linked to disease were CD8+ and relatively rare. Several of the motif variants were reported before in synovial fluid and blood from reactive arthritis.

In TCRdb, the 5' RACE reads were re-called with MiXCR into one record per CDR3 protein. Counted here are approximately 300,000 distinct CDR3 sequences, about a fifth occurring once; the ten biggest clones make up 3% to 4%. V lost 1 base and J 8 bases, leaving 14 bases between the germline ends. The germline V gene has CDR1 SGHTA and CDR2 FQGNSA. This CDR3 has 14 amino acids. To note about this clonotype: Its antigen remains unknown.

This chain connects TRBV7-2 to TRBJ1-2, with D possibly TRBD1 on 5 matching bases. The sequence was obtained from a female donor with ankylosing spondylitis or in good health (not recorded which). Sequencing was performed on blood, either unsorted or a sorted T cell fraction (not recorded which). In DNA, the CDR3 is TGTGCCAGCAGCTTAGTGTGGGGGGAAAGGGGCTACACCTTC. It is translated as CASSLVWGERGYTF.